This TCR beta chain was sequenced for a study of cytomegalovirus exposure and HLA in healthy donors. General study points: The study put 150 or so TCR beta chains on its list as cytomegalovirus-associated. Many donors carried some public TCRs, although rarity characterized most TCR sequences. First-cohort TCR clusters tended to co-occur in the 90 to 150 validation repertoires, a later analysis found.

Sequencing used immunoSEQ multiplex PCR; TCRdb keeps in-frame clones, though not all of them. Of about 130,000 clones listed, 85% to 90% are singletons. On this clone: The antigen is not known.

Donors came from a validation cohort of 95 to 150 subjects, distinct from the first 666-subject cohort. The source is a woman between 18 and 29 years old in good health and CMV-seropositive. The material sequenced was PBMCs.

The CDR3 is CSVSTTGLSSYEQYF. CDR3 in DNA: TGCAGCGTTTCGACTACTGGGCTGAGCTCCTACGAGCAGTACTTC. This chain joins TRBV29-1 and TRBJ2-7; a possible D gene is TRBD2 (5 bases). V dropped 5 bases and J dropped 0 bases, with 17 bases sitting between them. CDR3 length: 15 amino acids. The germline V gene encodes CDR1 SQVTM and CDR2 ANQGSEA.